This T cell receptor beta chain was obtained from a study of a mutant IDH1 vaccine in newly diagnosed glioma (dated by TCRdb to 2020 to 2022). With regard to the full study: The approximately 33 treated patients were approximately 60% male and roughly 40% female, with a mean age of approximately 40 years. Prior to enrollment, patients had been given standard therapy consisting of radiotherapy alone, temozolomide alone, or radiochemotherapy with temozolomide, with the combination given to most patients. Longitudinal TCRB deep sequencing was performed for some 25 treated patients wherever samples were available for exploratory analyses. Peripheral blood was collected at six visits: V03 (baseline), V05, V07, V10, V12 and V13. Results the study describes overall, beyond this receptor: PBMC samples for TCRB deep sequencing were selected based on availability. It was noted by the authors that analyses of patient blood samples could not be reproduced owing to sample limitations. Across multiple MHC alleles, vaccine-induced immune responses were seen in around 93% of patients. Changes in the top peripheral T cell clonotypes picked up by TCRB sequencing did not appear to be linked to pseudoprogression.

The germline V gene (reference sequence) sets CDR1 to MNHEY and CDR2 to SMNVEV. The CDR3 runs 14 residues from the cysteine to the phenylalanine. Just the 42-base CDR3 DNA is kept, in frame starting at base 1. After removal of 5 bases from V and 5 bases from J, the junction retains 3 bases not matched to a gene. Libraries were constructed by the immunoSEQ multiplex PCR assay. The hsTCRB Kit was used according to the manufacturer's protocol to amplify rearranged TCR beta chain sequences. Sequencing of TCRB libraries was carried out on an Illumina MiSeq. The paper's processing steps were these. The kit vendor's proprietary platform handled demultiplexing, trimming and gene mapping. TCRdb obtained this table from immuneACCESS and retained in-frame rearrangements with V and J assigned. These tables miss some clones; where compared with another copy, unresolved V genes account for less than half of the shortfall, and the remainder is unexplained. From that table come the V and J calls and clone size; the DNA was used to work out D and trimming. Here the sample has tens of thousands of clones; 60% to 85% occur a single time. Of the sample, about 7.5% is held by the ten largest clones.

The time point label corresponds to: baseline, week 1 (first vaccination visit). The sample's treatment or condition label, decoded: pre-vaccination baseline after standard-of-care therapy. All donors had newly diagnosed IDH1-mutant astrocytomas of WHO grade 3 or 4 that showed loss of nuclear ATRX. The samples were drawn from NOA16, a multicentre, single-arm, open-label phase I trial in Germany that tested a mutant IDH1 peptide vaccine in humans for the first time. For immunogenicity testing, the blood drawn at visit V03 was used as the baseline sample. Genomic DNA for TCRB sequencing was extracted from EDTA blood using the DNeasy Blood and Tissue Kit. Concerning this clone itself: Its antigen is currently not known. No clone much larger than this one lies a single base away; base qualities are absent.

This sequence originates from a man aged 45-60 years with glioma. Here the chain combines TRBV27 and TRBJ2-1; a stretch of 10 junction bases matches TRBD1. Source: PBMCs, taken from a glioma patient treated with radiotherapy, temozolomide or both. In nucleotides, the sequence is TGTGCCAGCAGTCCGGGACAGGGGCACAATGAGCAGTTCTTC. Its protein product is CASSPGQGHNEQFF.